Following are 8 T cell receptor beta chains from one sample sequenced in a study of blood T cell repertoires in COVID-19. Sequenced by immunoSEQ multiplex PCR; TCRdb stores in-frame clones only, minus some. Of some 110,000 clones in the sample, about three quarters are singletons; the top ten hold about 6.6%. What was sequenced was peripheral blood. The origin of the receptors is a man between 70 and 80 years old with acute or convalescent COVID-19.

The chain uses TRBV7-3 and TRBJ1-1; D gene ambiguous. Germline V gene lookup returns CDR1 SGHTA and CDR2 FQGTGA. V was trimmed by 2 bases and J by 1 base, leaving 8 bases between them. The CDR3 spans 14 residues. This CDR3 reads CASSLQSGNTEAFF. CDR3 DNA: TGTGCCAGCAGCTTACAATCAGGGAACACTGAAGCTTTCTTT.

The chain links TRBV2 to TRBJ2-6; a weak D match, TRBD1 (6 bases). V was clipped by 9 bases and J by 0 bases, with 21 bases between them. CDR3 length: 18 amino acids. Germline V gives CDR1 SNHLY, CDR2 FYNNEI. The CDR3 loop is CASDLYREYRSGANVLTF. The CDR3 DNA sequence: TGTGCCAGTGATCTATACAGGGAGTACCGCTCTGGGGCCAACGTCCTGACTTTC. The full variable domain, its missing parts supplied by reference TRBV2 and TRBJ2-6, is EPEVTQTPSHQVTQMGQEVILRCVPISNHLYFYWYRQILGQKVEFLVSFYNNEISEKSEIFDDQFSVERPDGSNFTLKIRSTKLEDSAMYFCASDLYREYRSGANVLTFGAGSRLTVL.

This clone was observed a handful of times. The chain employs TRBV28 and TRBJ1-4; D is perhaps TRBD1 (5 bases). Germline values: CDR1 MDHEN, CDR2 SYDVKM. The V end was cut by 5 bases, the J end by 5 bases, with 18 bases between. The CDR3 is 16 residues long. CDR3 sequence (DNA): TGTGCCAGCAGTCCTTCGTGGCCGGGGGAGAATGAAAAACTGTTTTTT. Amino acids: CASSPSWPGENEKLFF. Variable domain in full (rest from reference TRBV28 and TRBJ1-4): DVKVTQSSRYLVKRTGEKVFLECVQDMDHENMFWYRQDPGLGLRLIYFSYDVKMKEKGDIPEGYSVSREKKERFSLILESASTNQTSMYLCASSPSWPGENEKLFFGSGTQLSVL.

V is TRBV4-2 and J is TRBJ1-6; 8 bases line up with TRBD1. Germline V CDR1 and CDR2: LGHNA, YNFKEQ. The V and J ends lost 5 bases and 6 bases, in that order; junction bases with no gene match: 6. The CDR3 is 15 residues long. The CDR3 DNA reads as TGTGCCAGCAGCTCCTGGACAGGGTTTAATTCACCCCTCCACTTT. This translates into CASSSWTGFNSPLHF.

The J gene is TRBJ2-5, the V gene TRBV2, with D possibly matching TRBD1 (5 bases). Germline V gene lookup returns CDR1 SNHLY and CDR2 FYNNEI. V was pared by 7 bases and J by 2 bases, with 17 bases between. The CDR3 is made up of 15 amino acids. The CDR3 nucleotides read TGTGCCAGCATCTACCAGGGTGTAGAACAAGAGACCCAGTACTTC. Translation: CASIYQGVEQETQYF. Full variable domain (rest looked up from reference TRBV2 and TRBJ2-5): EPEVTQTPSHQVTQMGQEVILRCVPISNHLYFYWYRQILGQKVEFLVSFYNNEISEKSEIFDDQFSVERPDGSNFTLKIRSTKLEDSAMYFCASIYQGVEQETQYFGPGTRLLVL.

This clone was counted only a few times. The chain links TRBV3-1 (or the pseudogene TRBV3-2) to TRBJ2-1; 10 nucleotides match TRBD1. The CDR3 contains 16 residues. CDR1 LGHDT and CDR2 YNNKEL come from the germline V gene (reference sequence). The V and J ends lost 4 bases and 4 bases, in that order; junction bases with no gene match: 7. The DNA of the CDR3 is TGTGCCAGCAGCCCTTCCGGGACAGGGGATTACAATGAGCAGTTCTTC. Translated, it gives CASSPSGTGDYNEQFF.

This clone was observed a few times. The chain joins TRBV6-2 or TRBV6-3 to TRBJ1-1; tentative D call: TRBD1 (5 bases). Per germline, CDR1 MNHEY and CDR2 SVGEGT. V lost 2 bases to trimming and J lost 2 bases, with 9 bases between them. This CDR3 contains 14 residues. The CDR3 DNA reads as TGTGCCAGCAGTTACAAAGGGGTTAACACTGAAGCTTTCTTT. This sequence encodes CASSYKGVNTEAFF.

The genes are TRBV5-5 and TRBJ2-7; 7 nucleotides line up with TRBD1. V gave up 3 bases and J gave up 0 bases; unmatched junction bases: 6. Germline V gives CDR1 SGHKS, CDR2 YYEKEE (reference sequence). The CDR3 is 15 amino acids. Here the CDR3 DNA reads TGTGCCAGCAGCTGGGGGACAGCGAGCTCCTACGAGCAGTACTTC. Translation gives CASSWGTASSYEQYF.